The rows below give T cell receptor beta chains drawn from one sample of a study of T cell repertoires in cytomegalovirus infection. Their antigen targets remain unknown. A single record per CDR3 protein comes from TCRdb applying MiXCR to the reads. This sample has hundreds of thousands of distinct CDR3 sequences, with about 27% found just once. Specimen: cultured PBMCs, collected from culture after CMV antigen stimulation. These receptors were taken from a human donor in good health (CMV status not recorded). Some clones in this sample may be carry-over from other donors' samples. The CDR3 runs from the conserved cysteine through the conserved F or W.

J gene	V gene	CDR3 length	CDR3 protein
TRBJ1-1	TRBV6-1	12	CASIDGGSGAFF
TRBJ1-5	TRBV19	15	CASSITPPTSMPQHF
TRBJ1-1	TRBV3-1	13	CASCLAANTEAFF
TRBJ2-1	TRBV4-2	17	CASSGLNRSGAYNEQFF
TRBJ2-2	TRBV14	18	CASSQEVEGLRGTGELFF
TRBJ2-1	TRBV4-1	11	CASSQGGLEFF
TRBJ2-3	TRBV12-3/TRBV12-4	15	CASSPPGRRTDTQYF
TRBJ1-4	TRBV19	15	CASRPDRDSNEKLFF
TRBJ1-1	TRBV27	13	CASSLAGPTEAFF
TRBJ2-1	TRBV27	13	CASSFPDSGPQFF
TRBJ2-7	TRBV6-2/TRBV6-3	15	CASSFSPDSNYEQYF
TRBJ2-1	TRBV4-2	19	CASSQYTPGGGTSYIEQFF
TRBJ1-1	TRBV7-3	14	CASSLGGFNTEAFF
TRBJ1-1	TRBV11-2	16	CASSLGAYTSNTEAFF
TRBJ2-1	TRBV24-1	14	CATSDLFGENEQFF
TRBJ2-7	TRBV7-2	15	CASSKGGTSGNHKYF
TRBJ1-6	TRBV5-4	16	CASSPKGSTYNSPLHF
TRBJ1-4	TRBV7-8	14	CASSLTGDDEKLFF
TRBJ1-4	TRBV12-3/TRBV12-4	16	CASSLGGMATNEKLFF
TRBJ1-4	TRBV7-2	15	CASRRMGQVHEKLFF
TRBJ1-3	TRBV28	17	CASSRGAGVSSGNTIYF
TRBJ1-1	TRBV7-9	14	CASSPGERSERVFF
TRBJ2-7	TRBV7-2	14	CASSDAGYDYEQYF
TRBJ2-1	TRBV9	16	CASSVGLVWSYNEQFF
TRBJ2-3	TRBV6-6	15	CASLLANPGTDTQYF
TRBJ2-7	TRBV7-6	14	CASSQTTGSYEQYF
TRBJ1-4	TRBV6-8	15	CASSSFTGGSEKLFF
TRBJ1-5	TRBV12-3/TRBV12-4	15	CASSLTGPYNQPQHF
TRBJ1-3	TRBV6-8	14	CASSYYRGGNTIYF
TRBJ2-3	TRBV19	15	CASRTQGTSTDTQYF
TRBJ2-7	TRBV12-3/TRBV12-4	16	CASTTWGVGGSYEQYF